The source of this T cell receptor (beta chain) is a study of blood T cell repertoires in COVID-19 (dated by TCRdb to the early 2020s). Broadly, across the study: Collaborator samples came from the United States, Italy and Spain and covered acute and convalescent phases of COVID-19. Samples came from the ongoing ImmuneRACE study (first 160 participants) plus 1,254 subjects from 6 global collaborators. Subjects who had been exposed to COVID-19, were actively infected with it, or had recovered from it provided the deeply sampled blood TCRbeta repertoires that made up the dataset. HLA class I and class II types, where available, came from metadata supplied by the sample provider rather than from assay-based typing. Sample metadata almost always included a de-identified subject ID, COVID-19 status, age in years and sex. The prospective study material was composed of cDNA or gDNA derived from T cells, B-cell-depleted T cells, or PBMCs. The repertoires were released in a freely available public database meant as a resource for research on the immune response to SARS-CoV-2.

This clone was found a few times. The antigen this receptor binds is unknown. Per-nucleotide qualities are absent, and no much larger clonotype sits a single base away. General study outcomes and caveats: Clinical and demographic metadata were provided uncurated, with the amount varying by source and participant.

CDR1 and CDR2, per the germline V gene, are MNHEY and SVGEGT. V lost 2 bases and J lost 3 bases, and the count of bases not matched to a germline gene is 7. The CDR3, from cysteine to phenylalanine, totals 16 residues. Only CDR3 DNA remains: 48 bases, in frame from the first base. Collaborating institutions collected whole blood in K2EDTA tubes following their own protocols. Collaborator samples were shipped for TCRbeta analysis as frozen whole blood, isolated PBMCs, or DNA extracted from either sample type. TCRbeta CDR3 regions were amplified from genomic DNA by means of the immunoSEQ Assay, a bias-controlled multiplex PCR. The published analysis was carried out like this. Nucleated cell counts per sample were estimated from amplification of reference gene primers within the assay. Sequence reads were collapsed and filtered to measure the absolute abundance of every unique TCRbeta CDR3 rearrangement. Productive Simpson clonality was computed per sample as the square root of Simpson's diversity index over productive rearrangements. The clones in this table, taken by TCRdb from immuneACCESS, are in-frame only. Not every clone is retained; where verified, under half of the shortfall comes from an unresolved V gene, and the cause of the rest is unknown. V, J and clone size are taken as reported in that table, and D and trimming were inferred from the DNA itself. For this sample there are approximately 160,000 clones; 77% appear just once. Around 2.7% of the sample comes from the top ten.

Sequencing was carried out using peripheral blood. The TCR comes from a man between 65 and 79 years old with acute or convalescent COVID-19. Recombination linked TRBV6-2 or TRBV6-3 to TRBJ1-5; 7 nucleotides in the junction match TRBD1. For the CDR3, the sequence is CASSYLRQGSNQPQHF. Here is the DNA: TGTGCCAGCAGTTACCTTCGACAGGGCTCCAATCAGCCCCAGCATTTT.